This entry lists 13 T cell receptor beta chains sequenced from one sample in a study of regulatory T cells. Findings and limits, study-wide: Hydrophobic residues at CDR3 positions 6 and 7 were enriched in conventional CD4+ T cells of CD3G-deficient patients.

Their specific antigens are unknown. Primers: 52 TRBV forward and 13 TRBJ reverse. Sequenced by immunoSEQ multiplex PCR; TCRdb stores in-frame clones only, minus some. The sample lists around 29,000 clones, over 90% seen once, with more than 0.75% in the top ten. Material for sequencing was conventional CD4+ T cells sorted from blood. The receptors come from a child under 10 years old with CD3G deficiency.

Here the CDR3 DNA reads TGTGCCAGCACCCAAGGCGGGAGCTCCTACGAGCAGTACTTC. Amino acid sequence: CASTQGGSSYEQYF. V and J are TRBV28 and TRBJ2-7; 7 bases line up with TRBD2. Germline assignment: CDR1 MDHEN and CDR2 SYDVKM. The CDR3 contains 14 residues. V trimming: 7 bases; J trimming: 0 bases; junction bases outside the gene matches: 6.

V usage is TRBV7-9 and J usage is TRBJ2-1; tentative D call: TRBD2 (5 bases). The germline V gene encodes CDR1 SEHNR and CDR2 FQNEAQ (reference sequence). V gave up 1 base and J gave up 9 bases, with 10 bases separating them. This CDR3 contains 13 residues. The CDR3 DNA sequence: TGTGCCAGCAGCTTAGTTGAGGGTGGTGAGCAGTTCTTC. This codes for CASSLVEGGEQFF. Complete variable domain (other parts from reference TRBV7-9 and TRBJ2-1): DTGVSQNPRHKITKRGQNVTFRCDPISEHNRLYWYRQTLGQGPEFLTYFQNEAQLEKSRLLSDRFSAERPKGSFSTLEIQRTEQGDSAMYLCASSLVEGGEQFFGPGTRLTVL.

The chain uses TRBV6-1 and TRBJ2-7, with a possible D match to TRBD2 (5 bases). The germline V and J ends were trimmed by 7 bases and 3 bases, with 19 bases remaining between them. Germline CDR1 reads MNHNS; CDR2 reads SASEGT. The CDR3 totals 15 residues. The CDR3 region is CASTRGSIGNYEQYF. CDR3 nucleotides: TGTGCCAGCACCCGAGGGTCTATCGGAAACTACGAGCAGTACTTC.

CDR3 in amino acids: CATRMGQGIYGYTF. For the CDR3, the DNA is TGTGCCACCCGAATGGGACAGGGGATCTATGGCTACACCTTC. The rearrangement joins TRBV10-3 to TRBJ1-2; 10 bases agree with TRBD1. This CDR3 spans 14 amino acids. Germline trimming cut 10 bases from V and 4 bases from J; bases unmatched to any gene: 9. Germline values: CDR1 ENHRY, CDR2 SYGVKD.

This clone was recorded once. The CDR3 region is CSAKRRDEQFF. The CDR3 region has the DNA TGCAGTGCTAAAAGGCGGGATGAGCAGTTCTTC. The V gene is TRBV20-1, the J gene TRBJ2-1, with a tentative D call TRBD2 (5 bases). There are 11 residues in the CDR3. V dropped 4 bases and J dropped 8 bases, with 9 bases sitting between them. CDR1 and CDR2 (germline): DFQATT, SNEGSKA (reference sequence).

The count of this clone is one. The chain has TRBV28 and TRBJ1-1; 8 nucleotides match TRBD1. The CDR3 is 13 amino acids. Per the germline V gene, CDR1 is MDHEN and CDR2 is SYDVKM. The ends lost 7 bases at V and 3 bases at J; junction bases unmatched: 4. The CDR3 DNA reads TGTGCCAGCAAAACGGACAGGGACACTGAAGCTTTCTTT. Its translation: CASKTDRDTEAFF.

In regard to this clone: One junction end disagrees with the germline gene, perhaps due to a read error. This chain joins TRBV6-1 and TRBJ1-2; D remains unclear. There are 10 residues in the CDR3. From germline, CDR1 is MNHNS and CDR2 SASEGT. CDR3 residues: CASREDGYTF. CDR3 nucleotides: TGTGCCAGCAGGGAAGACGGCTACACCTTC.

This chain links TRBV5-1 with TRBJ2-5; 8 positions match TRBD2. CDR3 length: 16 residues. V was pared by 3 bases and J by 2 bases, with 9 bases of the junction left unmatched. Per germline, CDR1 SGHRS and CDR2 YFSETQ. The CDR3 loop reads CASSSGTSWGQETQYF. CDR3 DNA: TGCGCCAGCAGCTCTGGGACTAGTTGGGGGCAAGAGACCCAGTACTTC.

The chain employs TRBV19 and TRBJ2-3; 7 bases match TRBD2. V dropped 5 bases and J dropped 4; count of bases not matched to a gene: 6. The V gene's germline CDR1 is LNHDA and CDR2 SQIVND (reference sequence). CDR3 length: 14 amino acids. CDR3 in DNA: TGTGCCAGTAGTTTGCGGGAGAGGCCAGATACGCAGTATTTT. This translates into CASSLRERPDTQYF.

This rearrangement joins TRBV5-1 to TRBJ2-7; maybe TRBD1 (5 bases). This CDR3 has 15 amino acids. CDR1 and CDR2 from the germline V gene are SGHRS and YFSETQ. With 0 bases removed from V and 3 bases from J, the gap between germline ends came to 13 bases. The CDR3 nucleotides read TGCGCCAGCAGCTTGGGGGCAGGGTCCGGCTACGAGCAGTACTTC. This encodes CASSLGAGSGYEQYF.

The chain couples TRBV28 to TRBJ2-4; 7 positions agree with TRBD1. The trim removed 5 bases at V and 6 bases at J, leaving 10 bases unmatched. The CDR3 covers 15 residues. The V gene's germline CDR1 is MDHEN and CDR2 SYDVKM. CDR3 sequence (DNA): TGTGCCAGCAGTCCTGGGACAGACTTAAGAAACATTCAGTACTTC. The encoded protein is CASSPGTDLRNIQYF.

V gene TRBV28 combines with J gene TRBJ2-7, with TRBD1 matching 11 bases. Germline-derived CDR1 and CDR2 are MDHEN and SYDVKM. CDR3 length: 14 amino acids. The V gene end was trimmed by 5 bases and the J gene end by 3 bases; junction bases not matched to a gene: 3. The CDR3 is CASSLGTGGYEQYF. The CDR3, as DNA: TGTGCCAGCAGTCTCGGGACAGGGGGCTACGAGCAGTACTTC.

This rearrangement joins TRBV28 to TRBJ1-2; TRBD1 might be the D (6 bases). Trimming took off 1 base at V and 4 bases at J, with 10 bases between the two ends. Germline V gene sequence: CDR1 MDHEN, CDR2 SYDVKM. The length of the CDR3 is 14 residues. In DNA, the CDR3 is TGTGCCAGCAGTTTATATACAGGGACCTATGGCTACACCTTC. It codes for CASSLYTGTYGYTF.